This T cell receptor (beta chain) was obtained from a study of cytomegalovirus exposure and HLA in healthy donors. Nominally healthy donors provided the samples, though records likely missed some immune exposures. The study ran its PCR with 60 Vbeta and 13 Jbeta primers. The protocol was immunoSEQ multiplex PCR, while the TCRdb copy is restricted to in-frame clones and leaves out a portion. The sample has under 85,000 clones, around 68% seen once. The receptor's source is a woman in her thirties in good health and CMV-seronegative. Sequenced input: PBMCs.

CDR3 amino acids: CSVLWAYEQYF. In nucleotides, the CDR3 is TGCAGCGTTCTGTGGGCCTACGAGCAGTACTTC. The chain has TRBV29-1 and TRBJ2-5, with D unresolved. Matching the DNA end better, TRBJ2-7 makes the J call doubtful. CDR3 length equals 11 residues. In germline, CDR1 is SQVTM, CDR2 ANQGSEA.